This T cell receptor beta chain stems from a study of molecular identifiers for immune sequencing clone quantification. In this sample, this clonotype turned up many times. TCRdb re-called the PCR reads through MiXCR, storing one row per CDR3 protein. The sample shows around 40,000 distinct CDR3 sequences, 15% to 20% of them seen only once. CDR3 length: 13 residues. Trimming pared 5 bases from V and 0 bases from J, leaving 7 bases between. The germline V gene has CDR1 MNHEY and CDR2 SMNVEV (reference sequence). The sample consisted of naive CD8+ T cells from blood, with Jurkat cell RNA spiked in. Stated subset: FACS-sorted CD8+CD4-CCR7+CD45RA+ naive T cells. This chain connects TRBV27 to TRBJ1-1; D is unresolved. The receptor's source is a human donor in good health. Some libraries in this study had Jurkat cell RNA spiked in. The chain's CDR3 is CASSLQVNTEAFF. DNA for the CDR3: TGTGCCAGCAGTCTGCAGGTGAACACTGAAGCTTTCTTT.